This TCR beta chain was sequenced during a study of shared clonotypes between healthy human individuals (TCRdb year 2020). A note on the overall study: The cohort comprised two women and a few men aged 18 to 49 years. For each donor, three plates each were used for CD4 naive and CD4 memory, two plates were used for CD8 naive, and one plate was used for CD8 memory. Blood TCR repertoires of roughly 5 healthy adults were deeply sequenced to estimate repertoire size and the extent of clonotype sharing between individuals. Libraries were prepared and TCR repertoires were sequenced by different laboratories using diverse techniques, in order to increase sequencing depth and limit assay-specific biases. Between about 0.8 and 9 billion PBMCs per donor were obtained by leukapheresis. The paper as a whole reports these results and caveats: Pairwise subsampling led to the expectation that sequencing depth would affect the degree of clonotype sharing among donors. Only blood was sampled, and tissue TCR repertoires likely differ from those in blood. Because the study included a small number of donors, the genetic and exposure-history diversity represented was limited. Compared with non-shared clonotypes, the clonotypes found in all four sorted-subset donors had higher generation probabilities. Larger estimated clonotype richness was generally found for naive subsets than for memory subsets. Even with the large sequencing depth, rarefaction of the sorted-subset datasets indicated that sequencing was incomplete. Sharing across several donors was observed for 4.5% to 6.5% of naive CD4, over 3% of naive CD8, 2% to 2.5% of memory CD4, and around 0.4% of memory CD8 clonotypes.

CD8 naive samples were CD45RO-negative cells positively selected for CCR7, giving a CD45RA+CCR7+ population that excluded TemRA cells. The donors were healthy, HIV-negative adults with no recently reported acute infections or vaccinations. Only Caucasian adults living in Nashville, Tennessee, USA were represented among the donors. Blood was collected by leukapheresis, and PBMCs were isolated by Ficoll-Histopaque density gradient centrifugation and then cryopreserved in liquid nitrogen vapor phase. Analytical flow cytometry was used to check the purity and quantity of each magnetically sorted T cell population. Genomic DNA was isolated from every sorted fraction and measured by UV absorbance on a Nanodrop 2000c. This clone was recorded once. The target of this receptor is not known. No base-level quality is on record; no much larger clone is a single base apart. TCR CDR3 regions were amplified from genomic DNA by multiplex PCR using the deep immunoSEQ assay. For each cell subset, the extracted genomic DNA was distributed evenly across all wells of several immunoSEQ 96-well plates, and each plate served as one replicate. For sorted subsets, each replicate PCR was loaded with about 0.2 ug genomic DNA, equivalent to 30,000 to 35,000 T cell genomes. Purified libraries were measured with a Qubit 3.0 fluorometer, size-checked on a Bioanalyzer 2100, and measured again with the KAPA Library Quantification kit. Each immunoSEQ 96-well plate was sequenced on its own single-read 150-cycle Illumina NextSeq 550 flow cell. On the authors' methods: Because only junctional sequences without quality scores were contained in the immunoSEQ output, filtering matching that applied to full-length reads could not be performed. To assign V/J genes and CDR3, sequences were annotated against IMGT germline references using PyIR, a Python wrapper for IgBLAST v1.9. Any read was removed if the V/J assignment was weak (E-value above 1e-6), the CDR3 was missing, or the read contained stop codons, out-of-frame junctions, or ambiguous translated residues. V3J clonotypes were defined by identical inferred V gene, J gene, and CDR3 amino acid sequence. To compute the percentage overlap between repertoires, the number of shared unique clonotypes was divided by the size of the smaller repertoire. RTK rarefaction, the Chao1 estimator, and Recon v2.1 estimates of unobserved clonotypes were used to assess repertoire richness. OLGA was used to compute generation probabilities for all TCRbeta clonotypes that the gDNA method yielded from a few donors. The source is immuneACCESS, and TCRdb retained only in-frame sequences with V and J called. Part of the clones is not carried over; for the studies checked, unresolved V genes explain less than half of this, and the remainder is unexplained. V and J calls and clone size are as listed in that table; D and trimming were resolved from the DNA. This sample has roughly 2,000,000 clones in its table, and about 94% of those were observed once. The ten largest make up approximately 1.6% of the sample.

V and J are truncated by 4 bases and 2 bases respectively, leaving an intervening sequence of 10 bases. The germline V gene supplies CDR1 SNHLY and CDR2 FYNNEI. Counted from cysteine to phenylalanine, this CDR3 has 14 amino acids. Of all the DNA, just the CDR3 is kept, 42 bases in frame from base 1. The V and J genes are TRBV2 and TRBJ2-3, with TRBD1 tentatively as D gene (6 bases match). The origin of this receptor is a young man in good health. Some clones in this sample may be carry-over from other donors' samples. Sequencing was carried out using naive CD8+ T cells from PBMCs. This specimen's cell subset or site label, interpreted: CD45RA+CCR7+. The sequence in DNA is TGTGCCAGCAGTGGGACAGCCTACACAGATACGCAGTATTTT. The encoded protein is CASSGTAYTDTQYF.